The 31 T cell receptor beta chains below come from one sample, sequenced in a study of T cell responses to AZD1222 COVID-19 vaccine. Repertoires were generated with immunoSEQ multiplex PCR, while TCRdb's copy carries only in-frame clones and drops some. This sample has 90,000 to 120,000 clones, with around nine tenths found just once. This specimen consisted of peripheral blood, obtained on day 0 of AZD1222 vaccination. These receptors were collected from an adult in good health.

DNA of the CDR3: TGTGCCAGCAGTGACTCGCGGGACAGGGTAGATAATTCACCCCTCCACTTT. Protein product: CASSDSRDRVDNSPLHF. The chain uses TRBV6-4 and TRBJ1-6; 9 nucleotides agree with TRBD1. From germline, CDR1 is MRHNA and CDR2 SNTAGT. The CDR3 is 17 residues long. Trimming cost V 0 bases and J 5 bases; bases outside gene matches: 5.

The rearrangement uses TRBV7-2 and TRBJ1-1, with a tentative D call TRBD1 (6 bases). There are 16 residues in the CDR3. Germline V gene sequence: CDR1 SGHTA, CDR2 FQGNSA. Trimming removed 5 bases at V and 1 base at J, with 17 bases between. CDR3 loop: CASSPDTGRPNTEAFF. DNA of the CDR3: TGTGCCAGCAGCCCGGACACAGGGCGCCCGAACACTGAAGCTTTCTTT.

The chain carries TRBV11-1 and TRBJ2-4, with D unclear. Germline lookup yields CDR1 SGHAT and CDR2 FQDESV (reference sequence). This CDR3 has 13 residues. Deletions cut 6 bases from V and 0 bases from J, with 6 bases between. The CDR3 loop is CASRHIAKNIQYF. In DNA, the CDR3 is TGTGCCAGCAGGCACATAGCCAAAAACATTCAGTACTTC.

This chain connects TRBV10-3 to TRBJ1-3; D is perhaps TRBD1 (5 bases). Deletions cut 0 bases from V and 5 bases from J, with 11 bases between. The CDR3 length is 15 residues. Germline assignment: CDR1 ENHRY and CDR2 SYGVKD. This CDR3 is CAISESTATRNTIYF. CDR3 sequence (DNA): TGTGCCATCAGTGAGTCGACAGCCACCAGAAACACCATATATTTT.

The chain is built from TRBV5-1 and TRBJ2-7; 10 bases match TRBD1. CDR1 is SGHRS and CDR2 is YFSETQ in the germline V gene. The V gene end was trimmed by 1 base and the J gene end by 2 bases; junction bases not matched to a gene: 9. The length of the CDR3 is 17 residues. The CDR3 reads CASSLQSSGTGAYEQYF. CDR3 bases: TGCGCCAGCAGCTTGCAGTCGAGCGGGACAGGGGCCTACGAGCAGTACTTC.

The chain recombines TRBV12-5 with TRBJ1-5; D is unresolved. Between the trimmed V and J ends, which lost 4 bases and 9 bases, there was a span of 7 bases. CDR1 is LGHNT and CDR2 is FRNRAP in the germline V gene. CDR3 length: 11 residues. The CDR3 loop reads CASGWLGPQHF. The CDR3 coding sequence is TGTGCTAGTGGTTGGTTGGGGCCCCAGCATTTT.

The V and J genes are TRBV5-1 and TRBJ2-7, with D perhaps matching TRBD1 (6 bases). The CDR3 is 15 residues long. V lost 0 bases and J 7 bases, leaving 17 bases between the germline ends. Germline CDR1 is SGHRS and CDR2 is YFSETQ. The CDR3 loop is CASSLVAPGAREQYF. In DNA form, the CDR3 reads TGCGCCAGCAGCTTGGTAGCCCCAGGGGCGCGGGAGCAGTACTTC.

The V gene is TRBV3-1 (or the pseudogene TRBV3-2), the J gene TRBJ2-7, with D perhaps TRBD1 (6 bases). The length of the CDR3 is 15 residues. The germline CDR1 and CDR2 sequences are LGHDT and YNNKEL (reference sequence). The V end lost 1 base, the J end lost 0 bases, and 10 bases lay between the germline ends. The CDR3 nucleotides read TGTGCCAGCAGCCAAGGGACAGCGACCTCCTACGAGCAGTACTTC. The encoded protein is CASSQGTATSYEQYF.

This sequence joins TRBV10-2 and TRBJ1-2; weak D call: TRBD1 (6 bases). V gave up 3 bases and J gave up 4 bases, with 9 bases separating them. There are 13 residues in the CDR3. CDR1 is WSHSY and CDR2 is SAAADI in the germline V gene. In DNA, the CDR3 is TGCGCCAGCAGTGATGGGGGCGCCTATGGCTACACCTTC. This gives the protein CASSDGGAYGYTF.

The chain links TRBV29-1 to TRBJ2-7, with D possibly being TRBD1 or TRBD2 (6 bases each). The CDR3 runs 13 residues. V was clipped by 7 bases and J by 5 bases, with 18 bases between them. Per germline, CDR1 SQVTM and CDR2 ANQGSEA. The chain's CDR3 is CSAVAWGANEQYF. The CDR3 nucleotides read TGCAGCGCGGTAGCGTGGGGGGCTAACGAGCAGTACTTC.

The chain joins TRBV28 to TRBJ1-5; 9 positions agree with TRBD1. Germline CDR1 reads MDHEN; CDR2 reads SYDVKM. CDR3 length: 13 residues. Unmatched junction bases numbered 3, after V lost 5 bases and J lost 7 bases. This CDR3 is CASSTGGGQPQHF. CDR3 DNA: TGTGCCAGCAGTACAGGGGGCGGGCAGCCCCAGCATTTT.

This rearrangement joins TRBV7-2 to TRBJ2-3, with 7 nucleotides matching TRBD2. CDR1 and CDR2 from the germline V gene are SGHTA and FQGNSA. V lost 4 bases and J lost 11; bases outside the gene matches: 15. The CDR3 is made up of 15 amino acids. In DNA, the CDR3 is TGTGCCAGCAGCTCCGGGACTATGCCTGGGGTTAGGCAGTATTTT. As protein: CASSSGTMPGVRQYF.

This chain links TRBV20-1 with TRBJ1-5, with 12 bases matching TRBD1. There are 17 residues in the CDR3. V was clipped by 3 bases and J by 0 bases; unmatched bases: 6. The V gene's germline CDR1 is DFQATT and CDR2 SNEGSKA (reference sequence). As DNA, the CDR3 is TGCAGTGCTAGTCAGGGGACAGGGGGCGTTAGCAATCAGCCCCAGCATTTT. This translates into CSASQGTGGVSNQPQHF.

The chain couples TRBV7-9 to TRBJ2-2; TRBD2 might be the D (6 bases). The germline V gene encodes CDR1 SEHNR and CDR2 FQNEAQ (reference sequence). The CDR3 is 18 amino acids. Trimming took off 8 bases at V and 1 base at J, with 23 bases between the two ends. The CDR3 is CASGDGSAGLRNTGELFF. In nucleotides, the CDR3 is TGTGCCAGCGGGGACGGCTCGGCGGGACTCCGGAACACCGGGGAGCTGTTTTTT.

This chain links TRBV4-2 with TRBJ1-4; no reliable D call. Per germline, CDR1 LGHNA and CDR2 YNFKEQ. Between the trimmed V and J ends, which lost 1 base and 0 bases, there was a span of 15 bases. The CDR3 has 18 residues. In DNA form, the CDR3 reads TGTGCCAGCAGCCAAGGGGTCAGCTGGGCGGCAACTAATGAAAAACTGTTTTTT. The encoded protein is CASSQGVSWAATNEKLFF.

This clone has just one count. CDR3 residues: CASRSSGQGSYNEQFF. CDR3 coding DNA: TGTGCCAGCAGATCTTCGGGACAGGGGTCCTACAATGAGCAGTTCTTC. The chain links TRBV13 to TRBJ2-1, with TRBD1 matching over 10 bases. The V segment lost 6 bases and the J segment 1 base; nucleotides outside the gene matches: 6. The CDR3 spans 16 residues. Per germline, CDR1 PRHDT and CDR2 FYEKMQ (reference sequence).

The V call is TRBV6-5, the J call TRBJ2-3; TRBD2 matches 9 bases. CDR1 MNHEY and CDR2 SVGAGI come from the germline V gene. V lost 3 bases, J lost 6 bases, and 7 bases stayed unmatched. The CDR3 loop spans 15 amino acids. Written as DNA, the CDR3 is TGTGCCAGCAGTTATTGGTCTAGCGGGGAGGATACGCAGTATTTT. Encoded protein: CASSYWSSGEDTQYF.

The gene calls are TRBV6-5 and TRBJ1-3; D is unclear. The germline V and J ends were trimmed by 5 bases and 0 bases, with 11 bases remaining between them. The germline gives CDR1 MNHEY, CDR2 SVGAGI. The CDR3 consists of 15 residues. CDR3 in DNA: TGTGCCAGCAGTAACAGCGCTGGCTCTGGAAACACCATATATTTT. The encoded protein is CASSNSAGSGNTIYF.

The chain links TRBV20-1 to TRBJ1-3, with TRBD1 matching 7 bases. V gave up 3 bases and J gave up 0 bases; unmatched junction bases: 2. From germline, CDR1 is DFQATT and CDR2 SNEGSKA (reference sequence). This CDR3 has 14 residues. The CDR3 here is CSASRDSSGNTIYF. The CDR3 nucleotides are TGCAGTGCTAGTCGGGACAGCTCTGGAAACACCATATATTTT.

The genes are TRBV9 and TRBJ2-7; D not resolved. The CDR3 totals 14 residues. Per germline, CDR1 SGDLS and CDR2 YYNGEE. With 0 bases removed from V and 3 bases from J, the gap between germline ends came to 10 bases. The CDR3 reads CASSVGDASYEQYF. The CDR3 DNA reads TGTGCCAGCAGCGTAGGAGACGCTAGCTACGAGCAGTACTTC.

This chain uses TRBV6-5 with TRBJ2-5; no clear D. Germline CDR1 and CDR2: MNHEY and SVGAGI. Trimming took off 8 bases at V and 5 bases at J, with 9 bases between the two ends. The CDR3 is 11 amino acids. CDR3 DNA sequence: TGTGCCAGCCTGATGCAGGAGACCCAGTACTTC. It is translated as CASLMQETQYF.

The chain couples TRBV9 to TRBJ1-5, with D maybe TRBD1 (6 bases). Trimming stripped 5 bases from V and 0 bases from J, with 12 bases between. Looked up from germline, CDR1 is SGDLS and CDR2 is YYNGEE. The CDR3 runs to 15 residues. The CDR3 loop is CASRETGNSNQPQHF. The CDR3 DNA sequence: TGTGCCAGCAGGGAAACAGGGAATAGCAATCAGCCCCAGCATTTT.

CDR3 loop: CASSQVGGFDYGYTF. The DNA for the CDR3 is TGTGCCAGCAGCCAGGTCGGGGGGTTCGACTATGGCTACACCTTC. The chain employs TRBV3-1 (or the pseudogene TRBV3-2) and TRBJ1-2, with D tentatively TRBD1 (5 bases). V lost 3 bases to trimming and J lost 3 bases, with 14 bases between them. CDR1 is LGHDT and CDR2 is YNNKEL in the germline V gene (reference sequence). The CDR3 is 15 residues long.

This chain joins TRBV6-2 or TRBV6-3 and TRBJ2-3; TRBD2 aligns across 12 bases. V lost 6 bases to trimming and J lost 2 bases; unmatched junction nucleotides: 3. There are 15 residues in the CDR3. Germline CDR1 MNHEY, CDR2 SVGEGT. The CDR3 bases are TGTGCCAGCAGCCCTAGCGGGGGGGTCACAGATACGCAGTATTTT. This gives the protein CASSPSGGVTDTQYF.

In this sample, this clone turned up once. The chain links TRBV11-3 to TRBJ2-5; TRBD1 matches 11 bases. The CDR3 covers 16 residues. Trimming removed 1 base from V and 4 bases from J; junction bases left unmatched: 5. Germline V gives CDR1 SGHNT, CDR2 YENEEA. CDR3 residues: CASSLGGQGAGETQYF. CDR3 DNA: TGTGCCAGCAGCTTAGGCGGACAGGGGGCAGGAGAGACCCAGTACTTC.

The chain has TRBV4-1 and TRBJ1-1; TRBD1 is a possible D gene (5 bases). CDR1 and CDR2 (germline): MGHRA, YSYEKL. Trimming took off 2 bases at V and 5 bases at J, with 12 bases between the two ends. The CDR3 has 14 residues. This chain's CDR3 is CASSQHQGETEAFF. The CDR3 coding sequence is TGCGCCAGCAGCCAACATCAAGGGGAAACTGAAGCTTTCTTT.

This clone occurred once. The chain carries TRBV14 and TRBJ2-5; 9 bases match TRBD1. There are 14 residues in the CDR3. The germline gives CDR1 SGHDN, CDR2 FVKESK. V lost 5 bases to trimming and J lost 4 bases; unmatched junction nucleotides: 5. CDR3 region: CASSLRTGAETQYF. In DNA, the CDR3 is TGTGCCAGCAGCTTAAGGACAGGGGCAGAGACCCAGTACTTC.

V is TRBV7-9 and J is TRBJ1-6; D is perhaps TRBD1 (5 bases). Between the trimmed V and J ends, which lost 5 bases and 7 bases, there was a span of 12 bases. Germline V lookup: CDR1 SEHNR, CDR2 FQNEAQ (reference sequence). The CDR3 loop spans 14 amino acids. The CDR3 spells CASSDGTSNSPLHF. CDR3 sequence (DNA): TGTGCCAGCAGCGACGGGACTTCAAATTCACCCCTCCACTTT.

The J gene is TRBJ1-1, the V gene TRBV29-1; D is unresolved. The CDR3 is made up of 11 amino acids. Per germline, CDR1 SQVTM and CDR2 ANQGSEA. The V gene lost 6 bases and the J gene lost 8 bases, with 13 bases spanning the gap. The CDR3 DNA reads TGCAGCGTCATGGACCCTCCGGAAGCTTTCTTT. Translation: CSVMDPPEAFF.

Comment on this clone: Mismatch with germline at one junction end may stem from a read error. The chain uses TRBV5-1 and TRBJ2-1; maybe TRBD1 (5 bases). Per germline, CDR1 SGHRS and CDR2 YFSETQ. The CDR3 is made up of 12 amino acids. CDR3 loop: CASSPTDNEQFF. The CDR3 DNA follows: TGCGCCAGCAGCCCGACGGACAACGAGCAGTTCTTC.

This sequence joins TRBV7-9 and TRBJ2-4; D not resolved. Germline V gene data show CDR1 as SEHNR and CDR2 as FQNEAQ (reference sequence). The CDR3 spans 13 residues. The V end was cut by 4 bases, the J end by 6 bases, with 10 bases between. This CDR3 reads CASSSGSPNIQYF. CDR3 DNA: TGTGCCAGCAGCTCCGGGTCCCCAAACATTCAGTACTTC.